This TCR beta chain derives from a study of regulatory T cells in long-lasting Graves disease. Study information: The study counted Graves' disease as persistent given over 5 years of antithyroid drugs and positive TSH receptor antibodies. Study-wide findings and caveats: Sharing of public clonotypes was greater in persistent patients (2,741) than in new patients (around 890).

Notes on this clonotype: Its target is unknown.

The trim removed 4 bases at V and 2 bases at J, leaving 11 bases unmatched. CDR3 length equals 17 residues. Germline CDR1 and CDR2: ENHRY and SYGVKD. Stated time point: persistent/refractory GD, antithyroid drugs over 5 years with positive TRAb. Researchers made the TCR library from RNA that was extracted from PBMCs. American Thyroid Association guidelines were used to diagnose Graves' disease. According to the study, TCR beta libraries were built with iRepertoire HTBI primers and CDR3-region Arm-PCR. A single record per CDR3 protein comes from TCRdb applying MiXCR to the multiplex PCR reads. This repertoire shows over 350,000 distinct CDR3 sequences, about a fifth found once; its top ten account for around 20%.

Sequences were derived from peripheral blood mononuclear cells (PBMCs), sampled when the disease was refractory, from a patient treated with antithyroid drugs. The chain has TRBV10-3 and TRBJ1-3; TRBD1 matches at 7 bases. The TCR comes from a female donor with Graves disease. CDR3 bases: TGTGCCATCAGTGCAAAAGGACAGGCCGGGCCTGGAAACACCATATATTTT. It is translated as CAISAKGQAGPGNTIYF.